These 6 T cell receptor beta chains share one sample of origin, sequenced in a study of blood T cell repertoires in COVID-19 (dated by TCRdb to about 2020). To prepare the library, the immunoSEQ multiplex PCR assay was applied. The immuneACCESS repertoire file appears here via TCRdb, limited to in-frame rearrangements. These files lack a portion of the clones; in checked studies, under half of the deficit traces to unresolved V genes, and the cause of the others is not known. This sample gives 120,000 or so clones in total; 75% to 80% of them show up just once. The ten largest clonotypes hold 7.9% of the sample. What was sequenced was peripheral blood. These receptors were obtained from a human donor in a cohort sampled during active COVID-19.

A note on this clone: Additional DNA sequences in this sample encode the identical CDR3. The rearrangement joins TRBV2 to TRBJ1-1; 9 positions match TRBD1. V gave up 6 bases and J gave up 2 bases; unmatched junction bases: 1. The CDR3 contains 13 residues. Looked up from germline, CDR1 is SNHLY and CDR2 is FYNNEI. The CDR3, as DNA: TGTGCCAGCAGGGGACAGGGAAACACTGAAGCTTTCTTT. Protein sequence: CASRGQGNTEAFF. Filled out from reference TRBV2 and TRBJ1-1, the complete variable domain reads EPEVTQTPSHQVTQMGQEVILRCVPISNHLYFYWYRQILGQKVEFLVSFYNNEISEKSEIFDDQFSVERPDGSNFTLKIRSTKLEDSAMYFCASRGQGNTEAFFGQGTRLTVV.

The chain uses TRBV6-5 and TRBJ2-7, with 7 nucleotides matching TRBD1. The junction had 5 bases not matched to a gene; V was cut back by 6 bases and J by 3 bases. Looked up from germline, CDR1 is MNHEY and CDR2 is SVGAGI. CDR3 size: 13 residues. CDR3 bases: TGTGCCAGCAGGACTCCAGGGGGCTACGAGCAGTACTTC. It encodes CASRTPGGYEQYF.

This chain links TRBV27 with TRBJ2-5; TRBD1 matches at 9 bases. V lost 6 bases and J lost 5; bases outside the gene matches: 7. This CDR3 is built from 14 residues. Germline V gene data show CDR1 as MNHEY and CDR2 as SMNVEV (reference sequence). DNA for the CDR3: TGTGCCAGCAGGCTCGGGACAGGGTGGGAGACCCAGTACTTC. Translated: CASRLGTGWETQYF.

The V and J genes are TRBV7-9 and TRBJ1-1, with D perhaps matching TRBD1 (5 bases). Trimming took off 5 bases at V and 0 bases at J, with 16 bases between the two ends. The CDR3 runs to 16 residues. The germline CDR1 and CDR2 sequences are SEHNR and FQNEAQ (reference sequence). As DNA, the CDR3 is TGTGCCAGCAGCCTCCCTCCCGACAGACTGAACACTGAAGCTTTCTTT. It yields the protein CASSLPPDRLNTEAFF.

This clone has a handful of counts. V is TRBV19 and J is TRBJ2-7; the D gene is possibly TRBD2 (6 bases). The germline V and J ends were trimmed by 2 bases and 2 bases, with 13 bases remaining between them. Per the germline V gene, CDR1 is LNHDA and CDR2 is SQIVND (reference sequence). This CDR3 is 15 amino acids long. The CDR3 DNA reads as TGTGCCAGTAGTATAAAGGTCGGCGGGACCTACGAGCAGTACTTC. The encoded protein is CASSIKVGGTYEQYF.

The count of this clone is one. The chain recombines TRBV27 with TRBJ2-7; 12 bases line up with TRBD2. The V gene's germline CDR1 is MNHEY and CDR2 SMNVEV (reference sequence). This CDR3 spans 14 amino acids. V lost 5 bases to trimming and J lost 7 bases; unmatched junction nucleotides: 6. In nucleotides, the CDR3 is TGTGCCAGCAGTGGTAGTCTAGCGGGAGGGGAGCAGTACTTC. Protein product: CASSGSLAGGEQYF.